This T cell receptor beta chain was observed in a study of blood T cell repertoires in COVID-19 (dated by TCRdb to about 2020). Notes on the research overall: The collaborator samples originated in the United States, Italy and Spain and spanned the acute and convalescent phases of COVID-19. Subjects who had been exposed to COVID-19, were actively infected with it, or had recovered from it provided the deeply sampled blood TCRbeta repertoires that made up the dataset. The repertoires were released in a freely available public database meant as a resource for research on the immune response to SARS-CoV-2. The sample metadata nearly always contained a de-identified subject ID, COVID-19 status, age in years and sex. Where HLA class I and class II types were available, the types were taken from metadata supplied by the sample provider, not from assay-based typing. The material from the prospective study consisted of cDNA or gDNA derived from T cells, B-cell-depleted T cells, or PBMCs. Samples were obtained from the ongoing ImmuneRACE study (first 160 participants) and from roughly 1,300 subjects provided by 6 global collaborators.

Study-level results and caveats: The quantity of clinical and demographic metadata differed by source and by participant and was supplied without curation.

TCRbeta CDR3 regions were amplified from genomic DNA by means of the immunoSEQ Assay, a bias-controlled multiplex PCR. The authors processed their data as follows. Within the assay, amplification of reference gene primers was used to estimate how many nucleated cells each sample contained. Sequence reads were collapsed and filtered to measure the absolute abundance of every unique TCRbeta CDR3 rearrangement. For each sample, productive Simpson clonality was calculated by taking the square root of Simpson's diversity index across productive rearrangements. The immuneACCESS repertoire file appears here via TCRdb, limited to in-frame rearrangements. These files lack a portion of the clones; in checked studies, under half of the deficit traces to unresolved V genes, and the cause of the others is not known. That table is the source of V, J and clone size, and D and trimming were worked out from the DNA. The sample table holds 40,000 to 65,000 clones, of which roughly 84% were seen once. The ten largest account for 12% of the sample.

Each collaborating institution followed its own protocols to collect whole blood in K2EDTA tubes. For TCRbeta analysis, collaborator samples were shipped as frozen whole blood, as isolated PBMCs, or as DNA extracted from either sample type. Looking up the germline V gene yields CDR1 MNHEY and CDR2 SVGEGT. Trimming costs V 0 bases and J 12 bases, and their ends lie 12 bases apart. Spanning cysteine to phenylalanine, the CDR3 consists of 13 amino acids. The kept DNA is CDR3 alone, 39 bases in frame from the first base. Note on this clone: There is no known antigen for this receptor. No quality values exist for individual bases; no much larger clone is one base distant.

The sample taken for sequencing was peripheral blood. The rearranged segments are TRBV6-2 or TRBV6-3 and TRBJ2-1; no confident D gene assignment can be made. This clonotype originated in a man between 65 and 85 years old with active COVID-19. DNA sequence: TGTGCCAGCAGTTACTCGAGAGCGAGAACGCAGTTCTTC. It is translated as CASSYSRARTQFF.